Listed here are 6 T cell receptor beta chains from one sample, sequenced in a study of T cells after yellow fever vaccination. TCRdb passed the 5' RACE reads through MiXCR, listing each CDR3 protein once. The table has some 300,000 distinct CDR3 sequences, around 4% seen once. Sample: PBMCs, taken on the day of the yellow fever booster vaccination. These receptors all stem from a man between 18 and 35 years old who received the YFV17D yellow fever vaccine.

This clonotype was recorded at least ten times. V usage is TRBV18 and J usage is TRBJ2-7, with D maybe TRBD2 (6 bases). Germline-derived CDR1 and CDR2 are KGHSH and LQKENI. With 3 bases removed from V and 6 bases from J, the gap between germline ends came to 15 bases. CDR3 length: 14 residues. The CDR3 loop reads CASSPRIGGFEQYV. CDR3 DNA: TGTGCCAGCTCACCCCGAATAGGAGGGTTCGAGCAGTACGTC.

The table lists this clonotype with many counts. The rearrangement links TRBV27 to TRBJ2-6; D is unclear. Trimming took off 4 bases at V and 2 bases at J, with 3 bases between the two ends. Per the germline V gene, CDR1 is MNHEY and CDR2 is SMNVEV (reference sequence). The CDR3 spans 13 residues. CDR3 sequence (DNA): TGTGCCAGCAGTTCGGCTGGGGCCAACGTCCTGACTTTC. Residues: CASSSAGANVLTF.

The table lists this clonotype with many counts. The chain couples TRBV6-5 to TRBJ2-5; a weak D match, TRBD1 (6 bases). CDR1 MNHEY and CDR2 SVGAGI come from the germline V gene. Trimming took off 4 bases at V and 1 base at J, with 16 bases between the two ends. The CDR3 is made up of 16 amino acids. CDR3 in amino acids: CASSFNRVMPQETQYF. CDR3 DNA sequence: TGTGCCAGCAGTTTTAACAGGGTAATGCCCCAAGAGACCCAGTACTTC.

The V and J genes are TRBV5-1 and TRBJ2-7; possibly TRBD1 or TRBD2 for D (5 bases each). V was trimmed by 0 bases and J by 0 bases, leaving 10 bases between them. CDR1 SGHRS and CDR2 YFSETQ come from the germline V gene. This CDR3 is built from 15 residues. CDR3 DNA: TGCGCCAGCAGCTTGGGGGACCGATACTCCTACGAGCAGTACTTC. It is translated as CASSLGDRYSYEQYF.

The CDR3 region is CASQPGSLFYEQYF. CDR3 sequence (DNA): TGCGCCAGTCAGCCGGGGAGTTTATTCTACGAGCAGTACTTC. The V gene is TRBV5-1, the J gene TRBJ2-7, with D possibly being TRBD2 (5 bases). This CDR3 has 14 amino acids. The V gene lost 8 bases and the J gene lost 3 bases, with 18 bases spanning the gap. In germline, CDR1 is SGHRS, CDR2 YFSETQ. The full variable domain, rest sourced from reference TRBV5-1 and TRBJ2-7, is KAGVTQTPRYLIKTRGQQVTLSCSPISGHRSVSWYQQTPGQGLQFLFEYFSETQRNKGNFPGRFSGRQFSNSRSEMNVSTLELGDSALYLCASQPGSLFYEQYFGPGTRLTVT.

This chain joins TRBV30 and TRBJ2-6; tentatively, D is TRBD1 (5 bases). Germline V CDR1 and CDR2: GTSNPN, SVGIG (reference sequence). The CDR3 is 15 residues long. The germline V and J ends were trimmed by 3 bases and 1 base, with 10 bases remaining between them. The DNA for the CDR3 is TGTGCCTGGAGCCCCAAGGGGTCTGGGGCCAACGTCCTGACTTTC. Translated, it gives CAWSPKGSGANVLTF.